Sequencing of this TCR beta chain was carried out in a study of long-term antiretroviral therapy in people with HIV. J was trimmed by 2 bases and V by 6 bases; bases with no gene match: 1. Germline V gene sequence: CDR1 MNHEY, CDR2 SVGAGI. The CDR3 has 12 amino acids. Running of the v3.0 immunoSEQ assay took place at survey level. Assay: immunoSEQ multiplex PCR; the TCRdb copy retains only in-frame clones and omits some. The table includes 30,000 or so clones, roughly 84% detected once. This sequence joins TRBV6-5 and TRBJ2-7, with 7 bases matching TRBD1. This sequence was found in a man aged 18 to 29 with HIV. Sequencing used unsorted PBMCs, obtained 0.4 years after starting antiretroviral therapy. CDR3 coding DNA: TGTGCCAGCAGCCAGGGGGCCTACGAGCAGTACTTC. Its translation: CASSQGAYEQYF.